Shown below are 13 T cell receptor beta chains from a single sample sequenced in a study of cytomegalovirus exposure and HLA in healthy donors. The PCR employed 60 Vbeta primers together with 13 Jbeta primers. Produced via immunoSEQ multiplex PCR; TCRdb's table is partial and in-frame only. In the table there are tens of thousands of clones, approximately 80% of which are singletons. Sequencing input: PBMCs. The receptors come from a man between 65 and 80 years old in good health and CMV-seropositive.

This rearrangement joins TRBV30 to TRBJ1-2, with 8 positions matching TRBD1. The trim removed 1 base at V and 7 bases at J, leaving 5 bases unmatched. Per the germline V gene, CDR1 is GTSNPN and CDR2 is SVGIG (reference sequence). The CDR3 contains 13 residues. The CDR3 is CAWSGQGWTGYTF. DNA of the CDR3: TGTGCCTGGAGTGGACAGGGGTGGACTGGCTACACCTTC. Combining the CDR3 with reference TRBV30 and TRBJ1-2 gives the whole variable domain SQTIHQWPATLVQPVGSPLSLECTVEGTSNPNLYWYRQAAGRGLQLLFYSVGIGQISSEVPQNLSASRPQDRQFILSSKKLLLSDSGFYLCAWSGQGWTGYTFGSGTRLTVV.

The chain joins TRBV19 to TRBJ2-5, with D perhaps matching TRBD1 (5 bases). Germline V gene sequence: CDR1 LNHDA, CDR2 SQIVND (reference sequence). V shed 4 bases and J shed 7 bases, with 13 bases lying between them. CDR3 length equals 13 residues. CDR3 sequence (DNA): TGTGCCAGTAGTACACAGGAGCGAGGGACCCAGTACTTC. Its translation: CASSTQERGTQYF.

The chain combines TRBV2 with TRBJ2-7; D may be TRBD2 (5 bases). The V end was cut by 7 bases, the J end by 3 bases, with 19 bases between. CDR1 SNHLY and CDR2 FYNNEI come from the germline V gene. This CDR3 has 15 amino acids. The CDR3 is CASNSGNSLNYEQYF. The CDR3 DNA reads as TGTGCCAGCAACTCGGGGAACAGCCTAAACTACGAGCAGTACTTC. Complete variable domain (other parts from reference TRBV2 and TRBJ2-7): EPEVTQTPSHQVTQMGQEVILRCVPISNHLYFYWYRQILGQKVEFLVSFYNNEISEKSEIFDDQFSVERPDGSNFTLKIRSTKLEDSAMYFCASNSGNSLNYEQYFGPGTRLTVT.

V and J are TRBV5-4 and TRBJ2-7; TRBD2 aligns across 9 bases. Trimming cost V 4 bases and J 4 bases; bases outside gene matches: 12. The CDR3 totals 16 residues. CDR1 is SGHNT, CDR2 YYREEE, per germline (reference sequence). The chain's CDR3 is CASSRDGGSGGYEQYF. CDR3 DNA: TGTGCCAGCAGCCGAGATGGCGGTAGCGGGGGTTACGAGCAGTACTTC. Based on the CDR3 plus reference TRBV5-4 and TRBJ2-7, the full variable domain is ETGVTQSPTHLIKTRGQQVTLRCSSQSGHNTVSWYQQALGQGPQFIFQYYREEENGRGNFPPRFSGLQFPNYSSELNVNALELDDSALYLCASSRDGGSGGYEQYFGPGTRLTVT.

This clone was observed a handful of times. V usage is TRBV7-9 and J usage is TRBJ1-1; 7 bases align to TRBD1. From germline, CDR1 is SEHNR and CDR2 FQNEAQ (reference sequence). CDR3 length equals 12 residues. V was clipped by 8 bases and J by 2 bases; unmatched bases: 2. CDR3: CASQGVNTEAFF. The CDR3 coding sequence is TGTGCCAGCCAGGGGGTCAACACTGAAGCTTTCTTT.

This chain uses TRBV10-1 with TRBJ1-1; 12 bases agree with TRBD1. Trimming cost V 0 bases and J 11 bases; bases outside gene matches: 4. Germline-derived CDR1 and CDR2 are WNHNN and SYGVQD (reference sequence). The CDR3 covers 14 residues. CDR3: CASSESWGQGAAFF. The CDR3 coding sequence is TGCGCCAGCAGTGAGTCTTGGGGACAGGGGGCGGCTTTCTTT.

This clone was found a few times. The chain links TRBV6-7 to TRBJ1-1; perhaps TRBD1 as D (5 bases). TRBV6-7 is designated an ORF whose function remains uncertain. With 5 bases removed from V and 4 bases from J, the gap between germline ends came to 11 bases. This CDR3 spans 13 amino acids. CDR3 sequence: CASSPRVCTEAFF. The CDR3, as DNA: TGTGCCAGCAGTCCCAGGGTATGCACTGAAGCTTTCTTT.

This clone was observed a handful of times. This CDR3 reads CASSLGSSSGKTQYF. CDR3 nucleotide sequence: TGTGCCAGCAGCTTAGGTTCGTCTAGCGGAAAGACCCAGTACTTC. The V and J genes are TRBV11-2 and TRBJ2-5; 7 bases line up with TRBD2. Germline V gene data show CDR1 as SGHAT and CDR2 as FQNNGV. The CDR3 contains 15 residues. After removal of 1 base from V and 6 bases from J, the junction contained 8 bases not matched to a gene. Drawing the rest from reference TRBV11-2 and TRBJ2-5, the complete variable domain is EAGVAQSPRYKIIEKRQSVAFWCNPISGHATLYWYQQILGQGPKLLIQFQNNGVVDDSQLPKDRFSAERLKGVDSTLKIQPAKLEDSAVYLCASSLGSSSGKTQYFGPGTRLLVL.

This sequence joins TRBV5-1 and TRBJ2-5, with no clear D. Germline V gene sequence: CDR1 SGHRS, CDR2 YFSETQ. Trimming took 10 bases from V and 4 from J, leaving 5 bases between them. This CDR3 has 9 residues. CDR3 protein: CALGETQYF. The CDR3 coding sequence is TGCGCCCTCGGAGAGACCCAGTACTTC.

The J gene is TRBJ2-3, the V gene TRBV30; TRBD2 aligns across 9 bases. The CDR3 extends over 14 amino acids. From germline, CDR1 is GTSNPN and CDR2 SVGIG (reference sequence). The ends lost 7 bases at V and 6 bases at J; junction bases unmatched: 11. CDR3 sequence: CALDGAGGQDTQYF. In nucleotides, the CDR3 is TGTGCCTTAGATGGAGCGGGGGGCCAGGATACGCAGTATTTT.

This clone was seen more than once but under ten times. The V call is TRBV27, the J call TRBJ1-4; TRBD1 agrees at 9 bases. The germline V gene encodes CDR1 MNHEY and CDR2 SMNVEV (reference sequence). The CDR3 is made up of 14 amino acids. The V gene end was trimmed by 6 bases and the J gene end by 7 bases; junction bases not matched to a gene: 6. CDR3 coding DNA: TGTGCCAGCAGGGGGACAGGGTTAGGTGAAAAACTGTTTTTT. Its translation is CASRGTGLGEKLFF.

This clone was picked up a small number of times. This sequence joins TRBV5-1 and TRBJ2-7; 8 positions agree with TRBD2. The CDR3 sequence is 15 residues long. V trimming: 4 bases; J trimming: 4 bases; junction bases outside the gene matches: 10. Germline values: CDR1 SGHRS, CDR2 YFSETQ. The CDR3 DNA is TGCGCCAGCAGCCCCACTAGCGGCCCCCGTTACGAGCAGTACTTC. Translated, it gives CASSPTSGPRYEQYF. Drawing the rest from reference TRBV5-1 and TRBJ2-7, the complete variable domain is KAGVTQTPRYLIKTRGQQVTLSCSPISGHRSVSWYQQTPGQGLQFLFEYFSETQRNKGNFPGRFSGRQFSNSRSEMNVSTLELGDSALYLCASSPTSGPRYEQYFGPGTRLTVT.

The rearrangement links TRBV28 to TRBJ1-5; TRBD1 matches at 9 bases. Germline V CDR1 and CDR2: MDHEN, SYDVKM. This CDR3 spans 15 amino acids. V lost 6 bases to trimming and J lost 6 bases; unmatched junction nucleotides: 9. CDR3 DNA sequence: TGTGCCAGCAGCAGGACAGGGGACGGCAGTCAGCCCCAGCATTTT. Amino acid sequence: CASSRTGDGSQPQHF.